Following are 27 T cell receptor beta chains from one sample sequenced in a study of T cell responses to AZD1222 COVID-19 vaccine. The repertoire was sequenced with immunoSEQ multiplex PCR; TCRdb's copy has only in-frame clones and lacks some. The profile shows around 100,000 clones, 90% of them singletons. The starting material was peripheral blood, obtained on day 0 of AZD1222 vaccination. These receptors came from an adult in good health.

This clone appeared a single time. The chain's CDR3 is CASSEWAGQSDGYTF. For the CDR3, the DNA is TGTGCCAGCAGTGAATGGGCAGGGCAATCGGATGGCTACACCTTC. The J gene is TRBJ1-2, the V gene TRBV25-1, with TRBD1 as a possible D gene (5 bases). The CDR3 loop spans 15 amino acids. Trimming took 1 base from V and 6 from J, leaving 15 bases between them. Germline lookup yields CDR1 MGHDK and CDR2 SYGVNS.

This chain uses TRBV6-1 with TRBJ2-3; D may be TRBD1 (6 bases). Germline CDR1 and CDR2: MNHNS and SASEGT. The CDR3 loop spans 13 amino acids. V lost 6 bases and J lost 3, with 10 bases in between. This CDR3 is CASSYGQTDTQYF. Written as DNA, the CDR3 is TGTGCCAGCAGCTACGGACAGACAGATACGCAGTATTTT.

The rearrangement links TRBV11-2 to TRBJ2-2; 12 bases line up with TRBD2. After removal of 3 bases from V and 2 bases from J, the junction contained 4 bases not matched to a gene. The CDR3 totals 17 residues. The germline gives CDR1 SGHAT, CDR2 FQNNGV. CDR3 region: CASSFGLAGRNTGELFF. The CDR3 DNA sequence: TGTGCCAGCAGCTTCGGACTAGCGGGGAGAAACACCGGGGAGCTGTTTTTT.

V and J are TRBV7-2 and TRBJ1-4, with a possible D match to TRBD1 (5 bases). The ends were cut back, 1 base at V and 5 bases at J, with 11 bases in the middle. Per the germline V gene, CDR1 is SGHTA and CDR2 is FQGNSA. This CDR3 region has 15 residues. This chain's CDR3 is CASSLGQGVNEKLFF. The CDR3, as DNA: TGTGCCAGCAGCTTAGGCCAGGGTGTAAATGAAAAACTGTTTTTT.

This rearrangement joins TRBV9 to TRBJ2-5, with 10 nucleotides matching TRBD1. V trimming: 2 bases; J trimming: 5 bases; junction bases outside the gene matches: 9. Germline lookup yields CDR1 SGDLS and CDR2 YYNGEE. This CDR3 is 16 amino acids long. The CDR3 nucleotides are TGTGCCAGCAGCGTCGGGGGGACAGGGGTCGCGGAGACCCAGTACTTC. It encodes CASSVGGTGVAETQYF.

This rearrangement joins TRBV9 to TRBJ2-1; 11 bases map to TRBD2. V dropped 2 bases and J dropped 7; count of bases not matched to a gene: 14. This CDR3 region has 18 residues. The germline V gene encodes CDR1 SGDLS and CDR2 YYNGEE. CDR3 region: CASSVYSGGASRWNEQFF. The CDR3 nucleotides read TGTGCCAGCAGCGTGTATAGCGGGGGGGCTAGCAGGTGGAATGAGCAGTTCTTC. The full variable domain, in which reference TRBV9 and TRBJ2-1 provide the parts outside the CDR3, is DSGVTQTPKHLITATGQRVTLRCSPRSGDLSVYWYQQSLDQGLQFLIQYYNGEERAKGNILERFSAQQFPDLHSELNLSSLELGDSALYFCASSVYSGGASRWNEQFFGPGTRLTVL.

The V call is TRBV7-9, the J call TRBJ1-2; 9 bases map to TRBD1. Germline V gene data show CDR1 as SEHNR and CDR2 as FQNEAQ (reference sequence). This CDR3 has 14 amino acids. The V gene end was trimmed by 5 bases and the J gene end by 5 bases; junction bases not matched to a gene: 6. The CDR3 DNA sequence: TGTGCCAGCAGCCCATCGGGGACAGGGTATGGCTACACCTTC. Translating gives CASSPSGTGYGYTF.

This sequence joins TRBV19 and TRBJ1-1; 7 positions agree with TRBD1. The CDR3 runs 17 residues. V lost 5 bases, J lost 1 base, and 13 bases stayed unmatched. Germline V gene lookup returns CDR1 LNHDA and CDR2 SQIVND (reference sequence). DNA of the CDR3: TGTGCCAGTAGTGCCCTTGGGCACAGGGGCGGGAACACTGAAGCTTTCTTT. Translating gives CASSALGHRGGNTEAFF.

V usage is TRBV11-2 and J usage is TRBJ2-3, with 7 bases identical to TRBD2. The CDR3 sequence is 17 residues long. With 6 bases clipped from V and 2 bases from J, the junction kept 14 bases outside the gene matches. Germline CDR1 SGHAT, CDR2 FQNNGV. CDR3 in DNA: TGTGCCAGCAGTCCATTCGGGGGGTATACACACACAGATACGCAGTATTTT. Translating it yields CASSPFGGYTHTDTQYF.

V and J are TRBV19 and TRBJ1-2; possible D gene TRBD1, 5 bases. CDR3 length: 14 amino acids. CDR1 is LNHDA and CDR2 is SQIVND in the germline V gene (reference sequence). V was trimmed by 8 bases and J by 4 bases, leaving 17 bases between them. In DNA form, the CDR3 reads TGTGCCAGTGTGAGTGGGGGGGGTTCCTATGGCTACACCTTC. Its protein product is CASVSGGGSYGYTF. The whole variable domain, remainder taken from reference TRBV19 and TRBJ1-2, is DGGITQSPKYLFRKEGQNVTLSCEQNLNHDAMYWYRQDPGQGLRLIYYSQIVNDFQKGDIAEGYSVSREKKESFPLTVTSAQKNPTAFYLCASVSGGGSYGYTFGSGTRLTVV.

This clone was found once. The V and J genes are TRBV11-2 and TRBJ2-3; 12 bases line up with TRBD1. Germline V gene sequence: CDR1 SGHAT, CDR2 FQNNGV. The CDR3 is 17 residues long. V trimming: 2 bases; J trimming: 2 bases; junction bases outside the gene matches: 5. The CDR3 spells CASSLPGTGGITDTQYF. The CDR3 bases are TGTGCCAGCAGCTTACCCGGGACAGGGGGCATCACAGATACGCAGTATTTT.

This clone was detected once. The chain is built from TRBV10-3 and TRBJ1-1, with D maybe TRBD1 (5 bases). The V end was cut by 6 bases, the J end by 11 bases, with 13 bases between. Looked up from germline, CDR1 is ENHRY and CDR2 is SYGVKD. There are 11 residues in the CDR3. CDR3 in DNA: TGTGCCATCAGAAGGGAGGGGCGGGCTTTCTTT. Protein product: CAIRREGRAFF.

V usage is TRBV6-4 and J usage is TRBJ1-6, with D unclear. Looked up from germline, CDR1 is MRHNA and CDR2 is SNTAGT. The V gene lost 8 bases and the J gene lost 10 bases, with 15 bases spanning the gap. There are 13 residues in the CDR3. CDR3 sequence: CASREGPSSPLHF. The CDR3 coding sequence is TGTGCCAGCCGCGAGGGTCCTAGCTCACCCCTCCACTTT.

CDR3 nucleotide sequence: TGTGCCAGCAGCCGGACAGCCCTCGATAACAATCAGCCCCAGCATTTT. Encoded protein: CASSRTALDNNQPQHF. V is TRBV27 and J is TRBJ1-5; perhaps TRBD1 as D (6 bases). Per germline, CDR1 MNHEY and CDR2 SMNVEV (reference sequence). V was cut by 6 bases and J by 3 bases, with 18 bases left in between. The length of the CDR3 is 16 residues.

This clone came up a few times. V is TRBV7-8 and J is TRBJ2-3; the D is unclear. The CDR3 spans 14 residues. V dropped 3 bases and J dropped 2 bases, with 9 bases sitting between them. Germline V CDR1 and CDR2: SGHVS, FQNEAQ. The CDR3 region is CASSFSRATDTQYF. The CDR3 DNA follows: TGTGCCAGCAGCTTTTCCAGAGCCACAGATACGCAGTATTTT.

The rearrangement joins TRBV5-1 to TRBJ1-5; tentative D call: TRBD1 (5 bases). The CDR3 consists of 14 residues. Germline loops: CDR1 SGHRS, CDR2 YFSETQ. V lost 4 bases to trimming and J lost 5 bases, with 13 bases between them. CDR3 sequence reads: CASSPTQGDQPQHF. In nucleotides, the CDR3 is TGCGCCAGCAGCCCTACCCAGGGTGATCAGCCCCAGCATTTT.

This clone was detected a few times. This sequence joins TRBV28 and TRBJ1-1; maybe TRBD1 (5 bases). V was clipped by 5 bases and J by 0 bases, with 13 bases between them. This CDR3 contains 15 residues. Germline CDR1 is MDHEN and CDR2 is SYDVKM. Here the CDR3 reads CASSPSMGVNTEAFF. The CDR3 nucleotides are TGTGCCAGCAGTCCTTCAATGGGGGTGAACACTGAAGCTTTCTTT.

This clone was seen once. The V gene is TRBV5-1, the J gene TRBJ1-2; D may be TRBD1 (5 bases). CDR3 size: 15 residues. The V gene's germline CDR1 is SGHRS and CDR2 YFSETQ. Trimming took 4 bases from V and 0 from J, leaving 13 bases between them. In DNA form, the CDR3 reads TGCGCCAGCAGCATTGGGGACGGATCTAACTATGGCTACACCTTC. Residues: CASSIGDGSNYGYTF. The full variable domain, in which reference TRBV5-1 and TRBJ1-2 provide the parts outside the CDR3, is KAGVTQTPRYLIKTRGQQVTLSCSPISGHRSVSWYQQTPGQGLQFLFEYFSETQRNKGNFPGRFSGRQFSNSRSEMNVSTLELGDSALYLCASSIGDGSNYGYTFGSGTRLTVV.

The rearrangement uses TRBV29-1 and TRBJ1-4, with D unresolved. The CDR3 is 12 residues long. V gave up 7 bases and J gave up 0 bases, with 6 bases separating them. The germline gives CDR1 SQVTM, CDR2 ANQGSEA. CDR3 loop: CSGLSTNEKLFF. The CDR3 nucleotides read TGCAGCGGGCTATCAACTAATGAAAAACTGTTTTTT.

This clone was recorded only once. The chain employs TRBV15 and TRBJ2-5, with TRBD2 identical over 11 bases. This CDR3 is 15 amino acids long. In germline, CDR1 is LNHNV, CDR2 YYDKDF (reference sequence). J lost 2 bases, V lost 5 bases, and 4 bases had no gene match. In DNA form, the CDR3 reads TGTGCCACCAGCCGACTAGCGGGGATTCAAGAGACCCAGTACTTC. The encoded protein is CATSRLAGIQETQYF.

This sequence joins TRBV9 and TRBJ1-4; 7 positions match TRBD1. Germline CDR1 reads SGDLS; CDR2 reads YYNGEE. The CDR3 covers 15 residues. The junction had 7 bases not matched to a gene; V was cut back by 3 bases and J by 5 bases. The CDR3: CASSAGDSRNEKLFF. The CDR3 DNA is TGTGCCAGCAGCGCCGGGGACAGTCGAAATGAAAAACTGTTTTTT.

The chain is built from TRBV18 and TRBJ2-7, with unresolved D. Germline V CDR1 and CDR2: KGHSH, LQKENI. Trimming took 3 bases from V and 3 from J, leaving 9 bases between them. This CDR3 spans 13 amino acids. In DNA, the CDR3 is TGTGCCAGCTCACCGGACGGAGTCTACGAGCAGTACTTC. Its translation is CASSPDGVYEQYF.

The rearrangement links TRBV19 to TRBJ1-5; unclear D gene. The CDR3 has 13 residues. V lost 6 bases to trimming and J lost 6 bases, with 12 bases between them. Germline CDR1 is LNHDA and CDR2 is SQIVND (reference sequence). The CDR3 DNA reads as TGTGCCAGTAGAGACATGGAGGGTCAGCCCCAGCATTTT. This translates into CASRDMEGQPQHF.

This clone was found a few times. The chain recombines TRBV6-5 with TRBJ2-7, with 8 bases identical to TRBD2. This CDR3 is 14 amino acids long. V trimming: 3 bases; J trimming: 4 bases; junction bases outside the gene matches: 5. Per the germline V gene, CDR1 is MNHEY and CDR2 is SVGAGI. The CDR3 here is CASSYGAGGYEQYF. As DNA, the CDR3 is TGTGCCAGCAGTTATGGGGCGGGGGGTTACGAGCAGTACTTC.

Here the CDR3 reads CASSYSMRIGEQYF. The DNA for the CDR3 is TGTGCCAGCAGTTACTCGATGCGAATTGGCGAGCAGTACTTC. The chain employs TRBV6-5 and TRBJ2-7; no clear D. Trimming removed 0 bases at V and 6 bases at J, with 12 bases between. The CDR3 spans 14 residues. CDR1 and CDR2 (germline): MNHEY, SVGAGI.

This rearrangement joins TRBV6-2 or TRBV6-3 to TRBJ2-1, with D possibly called TRBD1 or TRBD2 (6 bases each). Germline V gene lookup returns CDR1 MNHEY and CDR2 SVGEGT. V lost 0 bases and J lost 4, with 13 bases in between. The CDR3 spans 16 residues. The CDR3 reads CASSYSAGGVYNEQFF. The CDR3 DNA is TGTGCCAGCAGTTACTCCGCCGGGGGCGTTTACAATGAGCAGTTCTTC.

This clone appeared a single time. The rearrangement links TRBV5-4 to TRBJ2-7; 11 nucleotides line up with TRBD2. J lost 4 bases, V lost 2 bases, and 8 bases had no gene match. The CDR3 has 16 residues. The germline gives CDR1 SGHNT, CDR2 YYREEE (reference sequence). CDR3: CASSFGLAGGSYEQYF. CDR3 in DNA: TGTGCCAGCAGCTTCGGGCTAGCGGGGGGAAGTTACGAGCAGTACTTC.